This TCR beta chain derives from a study of cytomegalovirus exposure and HLA in healthy donors. PCR amplification relied on 60 Vbeta primers (plus 13 Jbeta primers). Measured with immunoSEQ multiplex PCR; TCRdb has only the in-frame clones, and not every one. The sample carries some 150,000 clones, roughly 85% recorded once. The CDR3 has 14 residues. With 4 bases clipped from V and 1 base from J, the junction kept 2 bases outside the gene matches. Germline CDR1 and CDR2: KGHSH and LQKENI. The sequenced sample was PBMCs. The gene calls are TRBV18 and TRBJ2-3; 7 nucleotides agree with TRBD1. The clonotype originates from a woman in her forties or fifties in good health and CMV-seronegative. The CDR3 DNA sequence: TGTGCCAGCTCACGACAGGGACGCACAGATACGCAGTATTTT. Protein product: CASSRQGRTDTQYF.